Each of the 9 T cell receptor beta chains below was sequenced from the same sample in a study of human T cells and chemical hapten exposure. Time point in this sample: pre-sensitization, week 0. The treatment here: therapeutic diphenylcyclopropenone sensitization with weekly scalp DPC. TCRdb itself ran the RACE reads through MiXCR, one entry per CDR3 protein. The sample lists about 380,000 distinct CDR3 sequences, less than 6.5% occurring once. Material: whole blood, obtained in connection with sensitization to the hapten diphenylcyclopropenone (DPC). These receptor sequences come from a woman aged 45 to 65 with alopecia areata. Some clones in this sample may be carry-over from other donors' samples.

This clonotype was counted between two and nine times. V usage is TRBV12-3 or TRBV12-4 and J usage is TRBJ2-7; maybe TRBD1 (5 bases). CDR3 length: 13 residues. The V gene lost 5 bases and the J gene lost 3 bases, with 11 bases spanning the gap. The CDR3 reads CASSDSVNYEQYF. The CDR3 DNA reads as TGTGCCAGCAGTGACAGTGTAAACTACGAGCAGTACTTC.

Points on this clonotype: Just one base apart from a much larger clone, this may be a read error. The chain couples TRBV6-6 to TRBJ2-4, with TRBD1 as a possible D gene (6 bases). V lost 4 bases to trimming and J lost 7 bases, with 23 bases between them. This CDR3 region has 17 residues. The germline V gene has CDR1 MNHNY and CDR2 SVGAGI (reference sequence). The CDR3 nucleotides are TGTGCCAGCAGTTCCCCGGTGAGGGGCCACAGGGAGAACATTCAGTACTTC. Amino acid sequence: CASSSPVRGHRENIQYF.

This clonotype was seen a handful of times. The chain joins TRBV20-1 to TRBJ1-5, with 9 bases matching TRBD1. CDR1 is DFQATT, CDR2 SNEGSKA, per germline (reference sequence). The V and J ends lost 5 bases and 4 bases, in that order; junction bases with no gene match: 6. The CDR3 is made up of 14 amino acids. The CDR3: CSAAGTGMNQPQHF. CDR3 sequence (DNA): TGCAGTGCTGCCGGGACAGGGATGAATCAGCCCCAGCATTTT.

This clonotype has ten or more counts. The chain recombines TRBV2 with TRBJ2-1, with TRBD2 matching over 10 bases. This CDR3 is 14 amino acids long. Germline-derived CDR1 and CDR2 are SNHLY and FYNNEI. V lost 9 bases and J lost 9; bases outside the gene matches: 11. CDR3 sequence: CASLRERGGGEQFF. In DNA, the CDR3 is TGTGCCAGTCTGCGGGAGCGGGGGGGCGGTGAGCAGTTCTTC.

Written as DNA, the CDR3 is TGCGCCAGCAGCTTGGCCGGGGGTCCCAACTATGGCTACACCTTC. Its translation is CASSLAGGPNYGYTF. The rearrangement uses TRBV5-1 and TRBJ1-2; D may be TRBD1 (5 bases). The germline V and J ends were trimmed by 0 bases and 2 bases, with 11 bases remaining between them. The V gene's germline CDR1 is SGHRS and CDR2 YFSETQ. The CDR3 length is 15 residues.

This clonotype occurred a few times. V and J are TRBV11-2 and TRBJ2-5, with a tentative D call TRBD1 (6 bases). Trimming took 5 bases from V and 7 from J, leaving 14 bases between them. Germline CDR1 SGHAT, CDR2 FQNNGV. This CDR3 is 13 amino acids long. This CDR3 reads CASSPYREGTQYF. CDR3 nucleotide sequence: TGTGCCAGCAGCCCGTACAGGGAAGGGACCCAGTACTTC. Filled out from reference TRBV11-2 and TRBJ2-5, the complete variable domain reads EAGVAQSPRYKIIEKRQSVAFWCNPISGHATLYWYQQILGQGPKLLIQFQNNGVVDDSQLPKDRFSAERLKGVDSTLKIQPAKLEDSAVYLCASSPYREGTQYFGPGTRLLVL.

The CDR3 here is CASSLRQGGREQYF. As DNA, the CDR3 is TGTGCCAGCAGTTTGAGACAGGGAGGTCGGGAGCAGTACTTC. The chain combines TRBV28 with TRBJ2-7, with a tentative D call TRBD1 (7 bases). The germline CDR1 and CDR2 sequences are MDHEN and SYDVKM. With 3 bases removed from V and 7 bases from J, the gap between germline ends came to 16 bases. The CDR3 runs 14 residues.

This clonotype was recorded many times. One base away lies a much larger clone, so this may be a sequencing read error. The chain links TRBV27 to TRBJ2-3; D not resolved. CDR3 size: 12 residues. CDR1 MNHEY and CDR2 SMNVEV come from the germline V gene (reference sequence). V was clipped by 6 bases and J by 0 bases, with 4 bases between them. The CDR3 bases are TGTGCCAGCAGCCATAGCACAGATACGCAGTATTTT. Translated, it gives CASSHSTDTQYF.

There are many counts of this clonotype. The chain uses TRBV4-2 and TRBJ2-4, with TRBD1 matching 7 bases. The CDR3 is 14 residues long. Trimming took 2 bases from V and 5 from J; bases not matched to a gene: 3. Germline CDR1 reads LGHNA; CDR2 reads YNFKEQ. The CDR3 protein is CASSQPTGENIQYF. Written as DNA, the CDR3 is TGTGCCAGCAGCCAACCAACAGGGGAAAACATTCAGTACTTC.